These 9 T cell receptor beta chains came from one sample sequenced in a study of T cell responses to AZD1222 COVID-19 vaccine (dated by TCRdb to the early 2020s). Library preparation employed the immunoSEQ multiplex PCR assay. TCRdb took this table from immuneACCESS and kept in-frame rearrangements with V and J called. Such tables lack part of the clones; where checked against another copy, unresolved V genes explain under half of the gap, and the rest is unexplained. This sample comprises approximately 150,000 clones, about nine tenths of them detected only once. The biggest ten clones account for 1.5% to 2% of the sample. In light of the paper, this sample's time point label describes: baseline before first vaccination. This specimen was peripheral blood, taken on day 0 of AZD1222 vaccination. These receptors originate from an adult in good health.

The gene calls are TRBV19 and TRBJ1-1; TRBD1 agrees at 7 bases. The V segment lost 5 bases and the J segment 10 bases; nucleotides outside the gene matches: 13. The CDR3 spans 14 residues. The V gene's germline CDR1 is LNHDA and CDR2 SQIVND (reference sequence). This CDR3 reads CASSGSGTVIGAFF. CDR3 DNA: TGTGCCAGTAGTGGCTCCGGGACAGTGATTGGAGCTTTCTTT.

The rearrangement joins TRBV11-3 to TRBJ1-1; maybe TRBD1 (5 bases). Germline CDR1 and CDR2: SGHNT and YENEEA. Trimming took off 2 bases at V and 1 base at J, with 5 bases between the two ends. This CDR3 has 13 residues. The DNA for the CDR3 is TGTGCCAGCAGCTTACAGGGGAACACTGAAGCTTTCTTT. It specifies CASSLQGNTEAFF.

This rearrangement joins TRBV24-1 to TRBJ2-5, with TRBD2 identical over 8 bases. The germline gives CDR1 KGHDR, CDR2 SFDVKD. This CDR3 spans 15 amino acids. V was clipped by 2 bases and J by 10 bases; unmatched bases: 11. Here the CDR3 DNA reads TGTGCCACCAGTGATTCTCGGGAGGGTGGTATTGTCCAGTACTTC. It encodes CATSDSREGGIVQYF.

The CDR3 nucleotides read TGTGCCAGTAGGTGGACAGGGGGGAGTTATCAGCCCCAGCATTTT. Translation gives CASRWTGGSYQPQHF. J is TRBJ1-5 and V is TRBV19, with 10 bases lining up with TRBD1. The germline gives CDR1 LNHDA, CDR2 SQIVND (reference sequence). V gave up 6 bases and J gave up 5 bases; unmatched junction bases: 7. This CDR3 contains 15 residues.

The V gene is TRBV27, the J gene TRBJ2-7, with 7 positions matching TRBD1. Germline lookup yields CDR1 MNHEY and CDR2 SMNVEV (reference sequence). This CDR3 region has 15 residues. V was pared by 6 bases and J by 2 bases, with 10 bases of the junction left unmatched. The CDR3 bases are TGTGCCAGCAGCCTAAATTGGGACAGTACCTACGAGCAGTACTTC. Its translation: CASSLNWDSTYEQYF.

The V gene is TRBV5-1, the J gene TRBJ1-3, with D possibly TRBD1 on 5 matching bases. The germline V gene encodes CDR1 SGHRS and CDR2 YFSETQ. With 0 bases removed from V and 2 bases from J, the gap between germline ends came to 9 bases. The CDR3 is 15 amino acids. CDR3 region: CASSLEGRAGNTIYF. The CDR3, as DNA: TGCGCCAGCAGCTTGGAGGGGCGCGCTGGAAACACCATATATTTT. Filled out from reference TRBV5-1 and TRBJ1-3, the complete variable domain reads KAGVTQTPRYLIKTRGQQVTLSCSPISGHRSVSWYQQTPGQGLQFLFEYFSETQRNKGNFPGRFSGRQFSNSRSEMNVSTLELGDSALYLCASSLEGRAGNTIYFGEGSWLTVV.

This chain links TRBV4-1 with TRBJ2-1; weak D call: TRBD1 (5 bases). Looked up from germline, CDR1 is MGHRA and CDR2 is YSYEKL. This CDR3 is 17 amino acids long. V shed 3 bases and J shed 4 bases, with 19 bases lying between them. The CDR3 coding sequence is TGCGCCAGCAGCCACCCTGACGACAGAGTTCATTACAATGAGCAGTTCTTC. It encodes CASSHPDDRVHYNEQFF.

The genes are TRBV7-9 and TRBJ1-3; D remains unclear. This CDR3 is built from 15 residues. The germline V and J ends were trimmed by 2 bases and 4 bases, with 12 bases remaining between them. Germline V gene data show CDR1 as SEHNR and CDR2 as FQNEAQ (reference sequence). This chain's CDR3 is CASSLYSSTGNTIYF. The CDR3 DNA follows: TGTGCCAGCAGCTTATATTCTTCTACGGGAAACACCATATATTTT.

The CDR3 spells CASSPLYRGLAGLEQFF. CDR3 in DNA: TGTGCCAGCAGCCCCCTTTACCGGGGACTAGCGGGACTTGAGCAGTTCTTC. This sequence joins TRBV5-6 and TRBJ2-1; 13 positions match TRBD2. The germline V gene has CDR1 SGHDT and CDR2 YYEEEE. This CDR3 contains 17 residues. V shed 4 bases, J shed 9 bases, and the junction held 13 bases outside the gene matches. The variable domain in full, completed from reference TRBV5-6 and TRBJ2-1, reads DAGVTQSPTHLIKTRGQQVTLRCSPKSGHDTVSWYQQALGQGPQFIFQYYEEEERQRGNFPDRFSGHQFPNYSSELNVNALLLGDSALYLCASSPLYRGLAGLEQFFGPGTRLTVL.